The entry below gives a single T cell receptor beta chain sequence along with its context. No antigen is known for it. The data were obtained in a study of CD8 T cells in ankylosing spondylitis. Whole-study findings and limits: It appeared that ankylosing spondylitis blood was characterized by a TCR beta motif of fewer than ten highly homologous variants.

The CDR3 is 14 amino acids. Germline V lookup: CDR1 MNHEY, CDR2 SVGAGI. The V end lost 3 bases, the J end lost 0 bases, and 8 bases lay between the germline ends. Libraries for TCR beta were made by quantitative 5'-RACE with molecular barcodes. TCRdb called the 5' RACE reads again in MiXCR, with one record for every CDR3 protein. Of roughly 700,000 distinct CDR3 sequences listed, under 20% are singletons. The sample was blood, either unsorted or a sorted T cell fraction (not recorded which). The chain has TRBV6-5 and TRBJ1-1; D unclear. The sequence came from a male donor with ankylosing spondylitis. The CDR3 DNA follows: TGTGCCAGCAGTTATCAGGTTATGAACACTGAAGCTTTCTTT. Translated, it gives CASSYQVMNTEAFF.